This record concerns one TCR beta chain sequence. The entry originates in a study of cytotoxic CD8 clonotypes in ibrutinib-treated CLL. TCRdb's copy holds only in-frame clones and misses some; the assay was immunoSEQ multiplex PCR. The table shows fewer than 100,000 clones, with about 86% occurring only once. Germline CDR1 SQVTM, CDR2 ANQGSEA. The CDR3 totals 12 residues. The germline V and J ends were trimmed by 7 bases and 6 bases, with 15 bases remaining between them. The chain carries TRBV29-1 and TRBJ1-1, with D possibly matching TRBD1 (6 bases). The material sequenced was PBMCs, taken before ibrutinib treatment. This TCR was recovered from a human donor with chronic lymphocytic leukemia. The CDR3 sequence is CSGGHGRAEAFF. In nucleotides, the CDR3 is TGCAGCGGGGGGCACGGACGTGCTGAAGCTTTCTTT.